The present T cell receptor (beta chain) was sequenced within a study of cytomegalovirus exposure and HLA in healthy donors. Study findings and constraints: As a later analysis revealed, the rate of TCR association differed by HLA locus, with DRB1 most and HLA-C fewest. The majority of TCR sequences were rare, yet some public TCRs appeared in many donors. The listing of 150 or so TCR beta chains classed them as cytomegalovirus-associated.

Germline loops: CDR1 SGDLS, CDR2 YYNGEE. Germline trimming cut 4 bases from V and 4 bases from J; bases unmatched to any gene: 14. This CDR3 spans 17 amino acids. This clone was seen only a few times. Its matching antigen is unknown. PCR was performed using 60 Vbeta and 13 Jbeta primers. Sequenced by immunoSEQ multiplex PCR; TCRdb stores in-frame clones only, minus some. The repertoire holds 100,000 to 150,000 clones, with roughly 80% as singletons. While unrecorded immune exposures were likely, the donors were nominally healthy when sampled. The gene calls are TRBV9 and TRBJ1-3, with 7 bases lining up with TRBD1. The sequence came from a man aged 30 to 39 in good health and CMV-seronegative. What was sequenced was PBMCs. The DNA of the CDR3 is TGTGCCAGCAGCCAGTCAGACTCAGGGGGACGAGGAAACACCATATATTTT. Amino acid sequence: CASSQSDSGGRGNTIYF.